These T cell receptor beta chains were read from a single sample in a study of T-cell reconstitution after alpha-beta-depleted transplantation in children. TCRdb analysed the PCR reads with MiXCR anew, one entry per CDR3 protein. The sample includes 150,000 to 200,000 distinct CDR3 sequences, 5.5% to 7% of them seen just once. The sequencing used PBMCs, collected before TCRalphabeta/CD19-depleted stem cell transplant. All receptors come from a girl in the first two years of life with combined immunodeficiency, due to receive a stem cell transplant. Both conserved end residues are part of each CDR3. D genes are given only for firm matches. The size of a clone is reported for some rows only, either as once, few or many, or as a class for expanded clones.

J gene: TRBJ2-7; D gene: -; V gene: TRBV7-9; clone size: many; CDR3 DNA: TGTGCCAGCTCCGGGACGGAAAAATACGAGCAGTACTTC; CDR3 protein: CASSGTEKYEQYF
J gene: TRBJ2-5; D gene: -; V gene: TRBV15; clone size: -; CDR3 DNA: TGTGCCACCAGCAGACCACAGCGAGAGACCCAGTACTTC; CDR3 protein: CATSRPQRETQYF
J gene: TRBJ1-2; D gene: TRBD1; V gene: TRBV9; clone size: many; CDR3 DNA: TGTGCCAGCAGCGTGGAGGGGGCCTATGGCTACACCTTC; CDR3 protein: CASSVEGAYGYTF
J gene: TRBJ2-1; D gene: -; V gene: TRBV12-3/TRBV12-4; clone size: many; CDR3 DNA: TGTGCCAGCAGTTCCCGACAGGTCCCTTCCTACAATGAGCAGTTCTTC; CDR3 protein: CASSSRQVPSYNEQFF
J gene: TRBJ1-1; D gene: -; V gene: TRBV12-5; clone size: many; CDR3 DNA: TGTGCTAGTGGTTCGGGCCTCGGGGGGACTGAAGCTTTCTTT; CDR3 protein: CASGSGLGGTEAFF
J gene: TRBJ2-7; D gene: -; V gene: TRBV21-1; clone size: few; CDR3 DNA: TGTGCCAGCAGCCCCCGACTCGGGCGGGGGATGACCTACGAGCAGTACTTC; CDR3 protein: CASSPRLGRGMTYEQYF
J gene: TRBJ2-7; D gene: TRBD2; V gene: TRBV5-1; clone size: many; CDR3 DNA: TGCGCCAGCAGCTTGGGTGCTAGCGGACCCAAATACGAGCAGTACTTC; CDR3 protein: CASSLGASGPKYEQYF
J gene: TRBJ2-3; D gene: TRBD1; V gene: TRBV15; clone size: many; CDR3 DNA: TGTGCCACCAGCGGCACAGGGGGCCCGTGGGGGGGAGGTATAGATACGCAGTATTTT; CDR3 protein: CATSGTGGPWGGGIDTQYF
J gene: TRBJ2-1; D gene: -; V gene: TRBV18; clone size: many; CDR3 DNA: TGTGCCAGCTCACCACGGGGAGAAAGCTACAATGAGCAGTTCTTC; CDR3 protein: CASSPRGESYNEQFF
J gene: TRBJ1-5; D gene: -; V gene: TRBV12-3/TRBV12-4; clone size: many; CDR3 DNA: TGTGCCAGCAGTTTACTGGGGATCGATCAGCCCCAGCATTTT; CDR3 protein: CASSLLGIDQPQHF
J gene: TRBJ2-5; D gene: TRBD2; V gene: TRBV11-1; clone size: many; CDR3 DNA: TGTGCCAGCAGCTTAGCGCTCCTAGCGGGAGTAGAAGCCTTAAGACACCAAGAGACCCAGTACTTC; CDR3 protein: CASSLALLAGVEALRHQETQYF
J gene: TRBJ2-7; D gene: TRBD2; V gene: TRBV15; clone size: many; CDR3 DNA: TGTGCCACCAGCAGAGATAGGACTAGCGGGGGGGCCTACGAGCAGTACTTC; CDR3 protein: CATSRDRTSGGAYEQYF
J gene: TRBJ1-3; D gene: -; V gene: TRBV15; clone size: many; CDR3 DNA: TGTGCCACCAGCAGAGATCTTTTAGGAAACACCATATATTTT; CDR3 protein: CATSRDLLGNTIYF
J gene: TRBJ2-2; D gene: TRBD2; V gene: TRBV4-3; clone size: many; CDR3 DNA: TGCGCCAGCAGCCAATACCAAAGACTAGCGGGAGGGCCGGACACCGGGGAGCTGTTTTTT; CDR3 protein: CASSQYQRLAGGPDTGELFF
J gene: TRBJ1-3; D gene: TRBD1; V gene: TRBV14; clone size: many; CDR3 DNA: TGTGCCAGCAGCCCGACAGGGGGGAGTCCTGGAAACACCATATATTTT; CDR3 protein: CASSPTGGSPGNTIYF
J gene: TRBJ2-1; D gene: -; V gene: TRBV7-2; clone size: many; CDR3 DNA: TGTGCCAGCAGCTTAGAGCCCCTAGGCGGGAATGAGCAGTTCTTC; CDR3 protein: CASSLEPLGGNEQFF
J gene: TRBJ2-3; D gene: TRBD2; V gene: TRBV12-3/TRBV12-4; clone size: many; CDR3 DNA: TGTGCCAGCAGTTTCCCGGGACTAGCGGGGCGGGATACGCAGTATTTT; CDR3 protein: CASSFPGLAGRDTQYF
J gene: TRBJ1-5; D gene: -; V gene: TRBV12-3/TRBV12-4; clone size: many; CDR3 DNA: TGTGCCAGCAGTTTAGCGGGCAGGAGGCGTCAGCCCCAGCATTTT; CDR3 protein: CASSLAGRRRQPQHF
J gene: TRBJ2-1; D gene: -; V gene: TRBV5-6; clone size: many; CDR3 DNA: TGTGCCAGCAGCTCCGGGGTGAATGAGCAGTTCTTC; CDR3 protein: CASSSGVNEQFF
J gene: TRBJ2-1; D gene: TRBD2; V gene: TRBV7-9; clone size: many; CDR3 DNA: TGTGCCAGCAGCTTCCTTAGCGGGAGGAGGGACAATGAGCAGTTCTTC; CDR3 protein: CASSFLSGRRDNEQFF
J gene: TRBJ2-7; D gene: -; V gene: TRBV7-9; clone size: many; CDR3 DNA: TGTGCCAGCAGCCAGGACTGGTCCTACGAGCAGTACTTC; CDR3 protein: CASSQDWSYEQYF
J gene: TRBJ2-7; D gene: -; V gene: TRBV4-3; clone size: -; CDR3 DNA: TGCGCCAGCAGCCGTCGGGACACGAACTACGAGCAGTACTTC; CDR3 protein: CASSRRDTNYEQYF
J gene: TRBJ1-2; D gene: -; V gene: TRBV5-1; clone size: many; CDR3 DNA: TGCGCCAGCAGCTTTGTAATAGTGGGAGACAAGAGCTATGGCTACACCTTC; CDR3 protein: CASSFVIVGDKSYGYTF
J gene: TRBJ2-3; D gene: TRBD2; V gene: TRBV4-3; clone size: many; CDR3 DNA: TGCGCCAGCAGCCCGAGTCAGCGGGAGGGGGGGGATACGCAGTATTTT; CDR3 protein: CASSPSQREGGDTQYF
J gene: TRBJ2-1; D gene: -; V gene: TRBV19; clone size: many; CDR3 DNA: TGTGCCAGTAGTATTGCGGGAGAGCAGTTCTTC; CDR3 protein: CASSIAGEQFF
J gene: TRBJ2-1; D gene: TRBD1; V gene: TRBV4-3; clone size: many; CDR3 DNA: TGCGCCAGCAGCCAAGATTGGACGGGACAGTATTACAATGAGCAGTTCTTC; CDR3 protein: CASSQDWTGQYYNEQFF
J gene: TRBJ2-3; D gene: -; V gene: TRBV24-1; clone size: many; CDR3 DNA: TGTGCCACCGCTATAGGGGGTGGAGATACGCAGTATTTT; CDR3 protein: CATAIGGGDTQYF
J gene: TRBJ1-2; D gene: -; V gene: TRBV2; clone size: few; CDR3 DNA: TGTGCCAGCAGTGATTACCATACGAGTGGCTACACCTTC; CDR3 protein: CASSDYHTSGYTF
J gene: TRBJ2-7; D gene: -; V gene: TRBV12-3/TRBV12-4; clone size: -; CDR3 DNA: TGTGCCAGCAGTCCCCGACTAGAGATCTACGAGCAGTACTTC; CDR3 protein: CASSPRLEIYEQYF
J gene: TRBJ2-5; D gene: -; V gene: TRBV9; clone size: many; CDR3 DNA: TGTGCCAGCAGCGTAGGGACACAAGACCAAGAGACCCAGTACTTC; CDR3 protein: CASSVGTQDQETQYF
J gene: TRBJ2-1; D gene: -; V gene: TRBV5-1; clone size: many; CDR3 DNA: TGCGCCAGCAGCTTGGCCGGAGTGGACCTATACAATGAGCAGTTCTTC; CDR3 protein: CASSLAGVDLYNEQFF
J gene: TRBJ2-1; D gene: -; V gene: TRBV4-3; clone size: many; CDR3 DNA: TGCGCCAGCAGCCAAGATCCGGTCTTGGCTTGGGAGCAGTTCTTC; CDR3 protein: CASSQDPVLAWEQFF
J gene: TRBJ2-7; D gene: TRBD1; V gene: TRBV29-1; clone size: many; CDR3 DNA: TGCAGCGCCAATTACGGGACAGGGTATTACGAGCAGTACTTC; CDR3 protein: CSANYGTGYYEQYF
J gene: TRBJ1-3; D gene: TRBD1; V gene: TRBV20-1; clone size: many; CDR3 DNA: TGCAGTGCTAGGATCCCCGGGACAGATCCTCACATCTCTGGAAACACCATATATTTT; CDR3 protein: CSARIPGTDPHISGNTIYF
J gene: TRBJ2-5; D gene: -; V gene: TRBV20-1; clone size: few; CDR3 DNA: TGCAGTGCGAACAGGTTCAGGGGCCAAGAGACCCAGTACTTC; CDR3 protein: CSANRFRGQETQYF
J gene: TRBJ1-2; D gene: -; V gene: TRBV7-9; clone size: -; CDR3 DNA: TGTGCCAGCAGCTTAAGGGACTATGGCTACACCTTC; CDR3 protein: CASSLRDYGYTF
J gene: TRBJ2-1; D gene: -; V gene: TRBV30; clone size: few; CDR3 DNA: TGTGCCTGGAGTCTCAGGGGGGCTGAGCAGTTCTTC; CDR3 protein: CAWSLRGAEQFF
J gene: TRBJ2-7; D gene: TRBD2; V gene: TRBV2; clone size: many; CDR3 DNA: TGTGCCAGCACGGGACTAGCGGGCCTAGAGCAGTACTTC; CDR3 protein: CASTGLAGLEQYF
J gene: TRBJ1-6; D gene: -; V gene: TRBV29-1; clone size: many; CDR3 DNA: TGCAGCGTTGCCAAGGGAGGGGGTTCACCCCTCCACTTT; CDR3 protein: CSVAKGGGSPLHF
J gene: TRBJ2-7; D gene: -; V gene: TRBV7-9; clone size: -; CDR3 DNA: TGTGCCAGCAGCTCAATCGGCGGCTACGAGCAGTACTTC; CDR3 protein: CASSSIGGYEQYF
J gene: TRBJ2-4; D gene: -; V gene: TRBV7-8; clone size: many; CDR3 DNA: TGTGCCAGCAGCTTGGTGGGCCTAGCCAAAAACATTCAGTACTTC; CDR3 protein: CASSLVGLAKNIQYF
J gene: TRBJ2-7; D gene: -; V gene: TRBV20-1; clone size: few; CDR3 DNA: TGCAGTGCTAGCAGGGGTGCGGATAACTACGAGCAGTACTTC; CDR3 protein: CSASRGADNYEQYF